The 4 T cell receptor beta chains given below trace back to one sample, sequenced in a study of radiotherapy plus CTLA-4 blockade in lung cancer. Sequencing was performed with immunoSEQ multiplex PCR; in TCRdb, only in-frame clones are kept and a portion is missing. The data contain about 120,000 clones, about 87% of them singletons. The sample in question was peripheral blood, obtained from a patient treated with radiotherapy plus ipilimumab. These receptors were taken from a human donor with non-small cell lung cancer that progressed on radiotherapy plus ipilimumab.

This chain uses TRBV7-3 with TRBJ2-1; D is unresolved. This CDR3 region has 13 residues. Trimming left V 8 bases short and J 5 bases short, with 13 bases between. Germline assignment: CDR1 SGHTA and CDR2 FQGTGA. The CDR3, as DNA: TGTGCCAGCGCTGGCGAACCAAACAATGAGCAGTTCTTC. Amino acids: CASAGEPNNEQFF.

The J gene is TRBJ1-2, the V gene TRBV2; 7 positions agree with TRBD1. CDR1 is SNHLY and CDR2 is FYNNEI in the germline V gene. The CDR3 has 13 amino acids. J lost 4 bases, V lost 4 bases, and 3 bases had no gene match. CDR3 DNA: TGTGCCAGCAGTGGGGACAGATCCTATGGCTACACCTTC. Protein: CASSGDRSYGYTF.

The rearrangement uses TRBV5-1 and TRBJ2-2, with TRBD2 matching over 10 bases. Germline CDR1 and CDR2: SGHRS and YFSETQ. V lost 5 bases and J lost 7; bases outside the gene matches: 8. The CDR3 runs 15 residues. The CDR3 DNA reads as TGCGCCAGCAGGGTCCTAGCGGGAGAGAACGGGGAGCTGTTTTTT. It codes for CASRVLAGENGELFF.

The gene calls are TRBV7-8 and TRBJ2-1; 7 nucleotides align to TRBD1. Per the germline V gene, CDR1 is SGHVS and CDR2 is FQNEAQ. The CDR3 is made up of 15 amino acids. The ends lost 5 bases at V and 2 bases at J; junction bases unmatched: 6. As DNA, the CDR3 is TGTGCCAGCAGCCTCGGGACAGCGGCCTACAATGAGCAGTTCTTC. Translated: CASSLGTAAYNEQFF.